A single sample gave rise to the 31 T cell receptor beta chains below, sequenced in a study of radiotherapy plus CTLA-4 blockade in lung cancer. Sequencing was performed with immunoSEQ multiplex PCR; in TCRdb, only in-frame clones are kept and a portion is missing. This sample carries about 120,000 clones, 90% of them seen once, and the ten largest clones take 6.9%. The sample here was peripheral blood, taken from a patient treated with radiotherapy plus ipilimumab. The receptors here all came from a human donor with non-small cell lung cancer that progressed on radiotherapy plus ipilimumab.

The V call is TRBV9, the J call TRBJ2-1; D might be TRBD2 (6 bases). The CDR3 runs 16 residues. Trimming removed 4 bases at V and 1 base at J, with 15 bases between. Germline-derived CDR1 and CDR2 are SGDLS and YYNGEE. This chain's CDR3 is CASSPGSLASYNEQFF. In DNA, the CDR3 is TGTGCCAGCAGCCCCGGATCCCTAGCGTCCTACAATGAGCAGTTCTTC. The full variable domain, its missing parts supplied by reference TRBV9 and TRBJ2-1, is DSGVTQTPKHLITATGQRVTLRCSPRSGDLSVYWYQQSLDQGLQFLIQYYNGEERAKGNILERFSAQQFPDLHSELNLSSLELGDSALYFCASSPGSLASYNEQFFGPGTRLTVL.

The CDR3 DNA sequence: TGTGCCAGCAGCTTCTCAGAAGCCAAAAACATTCAGTACTTC. Its translation: CASSFSEAKNIQYF. J is TRBJ2-4 and V is TRBV7-9; no reliable D call. The CDR3 contains 14 residues. Germline CDR1 and CDR2: SEHNR and FQNEAQ (reference sequence). V was shortened by 3 bases and J by 0 bases, with 6 bases between the two germline ends.

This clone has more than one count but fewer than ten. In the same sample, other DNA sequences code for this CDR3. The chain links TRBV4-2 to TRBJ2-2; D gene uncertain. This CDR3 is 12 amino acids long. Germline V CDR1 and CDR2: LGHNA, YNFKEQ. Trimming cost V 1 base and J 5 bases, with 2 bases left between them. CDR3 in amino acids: CASSQVTGELFF. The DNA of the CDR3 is TGTGCCAGCAGCCAAGTTACCGGGGAGCTGTTTTTT.

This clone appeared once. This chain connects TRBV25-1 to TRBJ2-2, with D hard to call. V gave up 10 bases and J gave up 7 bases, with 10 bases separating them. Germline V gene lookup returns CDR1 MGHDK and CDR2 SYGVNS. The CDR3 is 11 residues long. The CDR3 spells CATKEVGELFF. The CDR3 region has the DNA TGTGCCACCAAAGAAGTCGGGGAGCTGTTTTTT.

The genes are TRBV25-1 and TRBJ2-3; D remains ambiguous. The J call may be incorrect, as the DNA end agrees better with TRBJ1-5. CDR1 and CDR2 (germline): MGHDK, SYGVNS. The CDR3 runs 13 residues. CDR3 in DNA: TGTGCCAGCAGTGAATGGCGACAAGATACGCAGCATTTT. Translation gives CASSEWRQDTQHF.

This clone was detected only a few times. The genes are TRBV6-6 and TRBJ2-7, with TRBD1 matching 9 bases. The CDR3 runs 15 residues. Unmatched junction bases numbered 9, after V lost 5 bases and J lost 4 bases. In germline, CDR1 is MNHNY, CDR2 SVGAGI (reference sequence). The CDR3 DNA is TGTGCCAGCAGTGAGCCGGGACAGGGAATTTACGAGCAGTACTTC. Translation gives CASSEPGQGIYEQYF.

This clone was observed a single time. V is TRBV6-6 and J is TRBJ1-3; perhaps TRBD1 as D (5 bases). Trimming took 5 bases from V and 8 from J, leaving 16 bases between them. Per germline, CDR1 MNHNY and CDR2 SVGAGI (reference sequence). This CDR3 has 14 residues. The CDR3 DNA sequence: TGTGCCAGCAGTCCGGGACCCCGAGGGGACACCATATATTTT. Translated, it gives CASSPGPRGDTIYF.

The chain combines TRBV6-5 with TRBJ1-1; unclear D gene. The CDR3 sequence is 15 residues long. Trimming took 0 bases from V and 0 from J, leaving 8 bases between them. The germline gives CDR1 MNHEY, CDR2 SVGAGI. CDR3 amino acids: CASSYSLAMNTEAFF. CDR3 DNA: TGTGCCAGCAGTTACTCGCTGGCGATGAACACTGAAGCTTTCTTT.

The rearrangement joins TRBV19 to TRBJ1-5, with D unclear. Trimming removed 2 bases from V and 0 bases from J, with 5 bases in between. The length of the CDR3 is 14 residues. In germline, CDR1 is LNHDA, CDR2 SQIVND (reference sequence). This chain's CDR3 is CASSIQYSNQPQHF. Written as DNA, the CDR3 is TGTGCCAGTAGTATACAGTATAGCAATCAGCCCCAGCATTTT.

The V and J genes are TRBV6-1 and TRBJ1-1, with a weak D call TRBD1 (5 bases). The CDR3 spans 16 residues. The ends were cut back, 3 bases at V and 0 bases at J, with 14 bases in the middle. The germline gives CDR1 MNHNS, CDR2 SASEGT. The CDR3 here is CASSEPGRLLNTEAFF. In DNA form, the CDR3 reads TGTGCCAGCAGTGAGCCGGGACGACTCCTGAACACTGAAGCTTTCTTT.

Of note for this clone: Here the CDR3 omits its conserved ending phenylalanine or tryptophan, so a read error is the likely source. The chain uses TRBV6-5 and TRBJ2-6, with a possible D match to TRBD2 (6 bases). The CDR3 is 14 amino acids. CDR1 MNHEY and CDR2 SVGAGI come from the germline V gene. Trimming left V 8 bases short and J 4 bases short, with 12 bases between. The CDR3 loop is CASRRGTGANVLTS. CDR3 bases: TGTGCCAGCCGGAGGGGTACCGGGGCCAACGTCCTGACTTCC.

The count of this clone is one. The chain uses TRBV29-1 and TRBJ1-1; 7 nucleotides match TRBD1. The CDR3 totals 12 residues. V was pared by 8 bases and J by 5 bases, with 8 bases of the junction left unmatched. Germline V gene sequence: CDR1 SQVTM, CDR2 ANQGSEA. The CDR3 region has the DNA TGCAGCTTCTACAGGGGAGGGACTGAAGCTTTCTTT. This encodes CSFYRGGTEAFF.

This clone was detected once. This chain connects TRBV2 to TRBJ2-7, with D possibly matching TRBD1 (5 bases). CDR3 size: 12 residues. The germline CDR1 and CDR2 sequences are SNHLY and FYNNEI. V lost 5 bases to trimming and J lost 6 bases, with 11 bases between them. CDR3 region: CASSRQPGEQYF. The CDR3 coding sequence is TGTGCCAGCAGTAGACAGCCTGGCGAGCAGTACTTC.

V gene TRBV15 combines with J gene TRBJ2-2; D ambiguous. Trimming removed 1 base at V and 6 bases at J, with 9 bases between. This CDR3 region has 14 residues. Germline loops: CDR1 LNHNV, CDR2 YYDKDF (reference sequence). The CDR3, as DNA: TGTGCCACCAGCAGAGCGGCTATTCCCGGGGAGCTGTTTTTT. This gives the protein CATSRAAIPGELFF.

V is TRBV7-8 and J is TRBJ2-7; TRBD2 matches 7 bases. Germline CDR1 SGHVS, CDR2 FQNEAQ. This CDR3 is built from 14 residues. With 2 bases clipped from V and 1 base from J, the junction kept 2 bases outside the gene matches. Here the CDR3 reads CASSLIGRSYEQYF. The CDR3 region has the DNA TGTGCCAGCAGCTTAATCGGGAGGTCCTACGAGCAGTACTTC.

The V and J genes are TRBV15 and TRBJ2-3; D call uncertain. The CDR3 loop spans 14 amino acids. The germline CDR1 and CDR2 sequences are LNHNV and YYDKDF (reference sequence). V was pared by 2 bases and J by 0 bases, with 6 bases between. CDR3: CATSRSRSTDTQYF. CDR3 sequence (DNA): TGTGCCACCAGCAGAAGTAGGAGCACAGATACGCAGTATTTT. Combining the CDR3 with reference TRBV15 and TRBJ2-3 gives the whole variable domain DAMVIQNPRYQVTQFGKPVTLSCSQTLNHNVMYWYQQKSSQAPKLLFHYYDKDFNNEADTPDNFQSRRPNTSFCFLDIRSPGLGDTAMYLCATSRSRSTDTQYFGPGTRLTVL.

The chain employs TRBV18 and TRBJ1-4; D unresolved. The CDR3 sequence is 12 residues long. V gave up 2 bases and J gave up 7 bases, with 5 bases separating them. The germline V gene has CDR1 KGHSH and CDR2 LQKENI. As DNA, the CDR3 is TGTGCCAGCTCACCATCTGGTGAAAAACTGTTTTTT. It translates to CASSPSGEKLFF.

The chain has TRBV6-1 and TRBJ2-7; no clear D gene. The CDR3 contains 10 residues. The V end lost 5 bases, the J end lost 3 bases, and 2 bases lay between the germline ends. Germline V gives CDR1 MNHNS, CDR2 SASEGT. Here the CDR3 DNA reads TGTGCCAGCAGTCACTACGAGCAGTACTTC. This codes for CASSHYEQYF.

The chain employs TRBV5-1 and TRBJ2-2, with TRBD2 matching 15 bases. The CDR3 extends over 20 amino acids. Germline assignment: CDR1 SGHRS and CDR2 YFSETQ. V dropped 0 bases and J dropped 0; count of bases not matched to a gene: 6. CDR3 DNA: TGCGCCAGCAGCTTGGCCCCGGGACTAGCGGGAGGAACGAACACCGGGGAGCTGTTTTTT. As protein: CASSLAPGLAGGTNTGELFF.

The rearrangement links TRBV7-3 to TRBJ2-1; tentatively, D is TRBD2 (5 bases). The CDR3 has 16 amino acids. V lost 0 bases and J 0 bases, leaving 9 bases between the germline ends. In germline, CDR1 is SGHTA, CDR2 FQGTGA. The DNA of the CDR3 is TGTGCCAGCAGCTTAACAGCGGACCTCTCCTACAATGAGCAGTTCTTC. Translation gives CASSLTADLSYNEQFF.

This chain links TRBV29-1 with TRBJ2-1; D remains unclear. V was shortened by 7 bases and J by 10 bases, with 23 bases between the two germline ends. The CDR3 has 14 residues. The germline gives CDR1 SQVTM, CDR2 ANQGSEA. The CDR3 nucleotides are TGCAGCGGGTGCAGCTCCCTTAATGGTCGGGAGCAGTTCTTC. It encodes CSGCSSLNGREQFF.

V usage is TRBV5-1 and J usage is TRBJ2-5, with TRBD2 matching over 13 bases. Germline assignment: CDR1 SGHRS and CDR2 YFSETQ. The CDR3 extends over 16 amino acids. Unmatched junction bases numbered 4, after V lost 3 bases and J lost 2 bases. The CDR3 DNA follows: TGCGCCAGCAGCTCGGGACTAGCGGGACCACAAGAGACCCAGTACTTC. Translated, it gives CASSSGLAGPQETQYF.

The CDR3 region is CASSALTGYNQPQHF. The CDR3 DNA follows: TGTGCCAGCAGTGCCCTGACAGGTTATAATCAGCCCCAGCATTTT. The gene calls are TRBV6-1 and TRBJ1-5; the D gene is possibly TRBD1 (6 bases). Trimming removed 4 bases at V and 4 bases at J, with 14 bases between. The CDR3 spans 15 residues. CDR1 and CDR2 (germline): MNHNS, SASEGT.

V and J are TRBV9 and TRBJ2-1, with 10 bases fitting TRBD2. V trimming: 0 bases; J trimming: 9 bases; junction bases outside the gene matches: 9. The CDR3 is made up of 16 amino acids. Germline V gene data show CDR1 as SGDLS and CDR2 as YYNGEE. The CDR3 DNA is TGTGCCAGCAGCGTAGGCGCTAGCGGGAGCTCAACTGAGCAGTTCTTC. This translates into CASSVGASGSSTEQFF.

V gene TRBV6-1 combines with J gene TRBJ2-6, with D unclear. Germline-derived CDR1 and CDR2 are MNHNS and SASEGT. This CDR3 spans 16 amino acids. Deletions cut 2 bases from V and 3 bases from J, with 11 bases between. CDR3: CASSESWGVGANVLTF. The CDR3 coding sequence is TGTGCCAGCAGTGAATCTTGGGGTGTTGGGGCCAACGTCCTGACTTTC.

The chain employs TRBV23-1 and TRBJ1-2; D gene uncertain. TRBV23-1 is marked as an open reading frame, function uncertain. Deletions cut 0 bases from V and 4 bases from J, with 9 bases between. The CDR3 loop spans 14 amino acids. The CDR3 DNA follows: TGCGCCAGCAGTCAATCCGGGATGTCCTATGGCTACACCTTC. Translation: CASSQSGMSYGYTF.

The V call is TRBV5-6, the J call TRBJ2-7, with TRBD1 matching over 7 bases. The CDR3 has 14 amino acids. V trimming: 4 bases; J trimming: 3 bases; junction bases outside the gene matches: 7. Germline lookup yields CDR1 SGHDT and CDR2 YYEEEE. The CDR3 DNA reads TGTGCCAGCAGCCAGGGACAGTTTTTCTACGAGCAGTACTTC. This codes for CASSQGQFFYEQYF.

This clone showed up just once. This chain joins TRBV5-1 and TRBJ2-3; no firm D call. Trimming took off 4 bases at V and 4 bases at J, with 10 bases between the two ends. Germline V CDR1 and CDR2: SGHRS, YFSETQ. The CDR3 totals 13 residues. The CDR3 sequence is CASSPVQSDTQYF. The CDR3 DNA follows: TGCGCCAGCAGCCCTGTCCAATCAGATACGCAGTATTTT.

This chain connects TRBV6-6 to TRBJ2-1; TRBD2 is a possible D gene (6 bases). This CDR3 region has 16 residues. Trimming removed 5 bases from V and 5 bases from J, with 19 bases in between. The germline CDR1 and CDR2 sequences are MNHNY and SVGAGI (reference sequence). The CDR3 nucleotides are TGTGCCAGCAGTCCCTTTGGGGGGACTGGCAACAATGAGCAGTTCTTC. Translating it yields CASSPFGGTGNNEQFF.

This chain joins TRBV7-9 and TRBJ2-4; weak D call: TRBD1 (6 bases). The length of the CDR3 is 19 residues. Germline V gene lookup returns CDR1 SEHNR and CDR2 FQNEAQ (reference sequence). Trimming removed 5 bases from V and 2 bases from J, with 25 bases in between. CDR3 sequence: CASSPSGTNGPLSKNIQYF. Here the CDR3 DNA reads TGTGCCAGCAGCCCTTCCGGGACAAACGGTCCCCTGTCCAAAAACATTCAGTACTTC. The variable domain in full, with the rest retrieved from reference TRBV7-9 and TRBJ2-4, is DTGVSQNPRHKITKRGQNVTFRCDPISEHNRLYWYRQTLGQGPEFLTYFQNEAQLEKSRLLSDRFSAERPKGSFSTLEIQRTEQGDSAMYLCASSPSGTNGPLSKNIQYFGAGTRLSVL.

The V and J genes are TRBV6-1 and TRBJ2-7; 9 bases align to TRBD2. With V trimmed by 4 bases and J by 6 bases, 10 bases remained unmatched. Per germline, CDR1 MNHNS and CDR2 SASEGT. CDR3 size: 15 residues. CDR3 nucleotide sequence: TGTGCCAGCAGTGCTCTACCCGTAGCGGGGGTCGAGCAGTACTTC. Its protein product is CASSALPVAGVEQYF.